This is a list of T cell receptor beta chains from one sample in a study of T-cell memory formation after mild COVID-19. Via MiXCR, TCRdb re-called the 5' RACE reads, giving one row per CDR3 protein. The data contain approximately 210,000 distinct CDR3 sequences, over 9.5% of them singletons. The sequencing sample was made of PBMCs or a T cell subset sorted from them (not recorded which). These receptors were taken from a man aged 18 to 30 who had mild COVID-19 (a few samples of this study predate the infection). Cell type and time point are not known. The CDR3 runs from the conserved cysteine through the conserved F or W. A D gene is named only where the DNA matches it firmly. Size is omitted from some rows. Given values are once, few, many or a class for expanded clones.

size: .
D: .
V: TRBV7-3
J: TRBJ1-2
DNA: TGTGCCAGCAGCTTAAATCCGGGTGGCTACACCTTC
CDR3: CASSLNPGGYTF

size: .
D: .
V: TRBV30
J: TRBJ1-1
DNA: TGTGCCTGGAGTGTATCGCTGGTCCCCTTCGTAGCTTTCTTT
CDR3: CAWSVSLVPFVAFF

size: few
D: .
V: TRBV20-1
J: TRBJ1-1
DNA: TGCAGTGCAAGGAGAGGGGGGAGGACTGAAGCTTTCTTT
CDR3: CSARRGGRTEAFF

size: few
D: .
V: TRBV11-1
J: TRBJ2-5
DNA: TGTGCCAGCAGGGATTATCGGACAGAAGAAGAGACCCAGTACTTC
CDR3: CASRDYRTEEETQYF

size: few
D: .
V: TRBV10-3
J: TRBJ1-5
DNA: TGTGCCATCAGTGAGTCGGGGGGGAACCGGCCCCAGCATTTT
CDR3: CAISESGGNRPQHF

size: many
D: .
V: TRBV20-1
J: TRBJ1-6
DNA: TGCAGTGCCCTCTTGCTTGGACGGTTAAATTCACCCCTCCACTTT
CDR3: CSALLLGRLNSPLHF

size: few
D: .
V: TRBV9
J: TRBJ2-5
DNA: TGTGCCAGCAGCGTAGAGGGCAGGGCGAGAGAAGAGACCCAGTACTTC
CDR3: CASSVEGRAREETQYF

size: .
D: .
V: TRBV27
J: TRBJ1-5
DNA: TGTGCCAGCAGTTTATCGCAGGGAAATCAGCCCCAGCATTTT
CDR3: CASSLSQGNQPQHF

size: few
D: .
V: TRBV6-5
J: TRBJ2-1
DNA: TGTGCCAGCAGTTACTCGACGGCCTACAATGAGCAGTTCTTC
CDR3: CASSYSTAYNEQFF

size: few
D: .
V: TRBV20-1
J: TRBJ2-1
DNA: TGCAGTGCTGCCGGGACGCCGAATGAGCAGTTCTTC
CDR3: CSAAGTPNEQFF

size: few
D: .
V: TRBV30
J: TRBJ2-5
DNA: TGTGCCTGGAATCGGGATAGGGAGACCCAGTACTTC
CDR3: CAWNRDRETQYF

size: few
D: .
V: TRBV27
J: TRBJ2-1
DNA: TGTGCCAGCAGCCCAAAGAGGTTGGGGGAGCAGTTCTTC
CDR3: CASSPKRLGEQFF

size: many
D: TRBD2
V: TRBV5-5
J: TRBJ2-1
DNA: TGTGCCAGCAGTCCCCGCCTAGCGGGGGGCGCCTACAATGAGCAGTTCTTC
CDR3: CASSPRLAGGAYNEQFF

size: .
D: .
V: TRBV7-6
J: TRBJ2-3
DNA: TGTGCCAGCGGCTCCGTTACGCAGTATTTT
CDR3: CASGSVTQYF

size: .
D: TRBD2
V: TRBV7-2
J: TRBJ2-3
DNA: TGTGCCAGCAGCTTAGCTAGCGGGAGGGTAGATACGCAGTATTTT
CDR3: CASSLASGRVDTQYF

size: .
D: TRBD1
V: TRBV28
J: TRBJ2-1
DNA: TGTGCCAGCAGGACGAAGGCGGGACAGGGGGCCTACAATGAGCAGTTCTTC
CDR3: CASRTKAGQGAYNEQFF

size: many
D: TRBD1
V: TRBV5-1
J: TRBJ2-5
DNA: TGCGCCAGCAGCTCCCAGACAGGGGGAGAGACCCAGTACTTC
CDR3: CASSSQTGGETQYF

size: .
D: .
V: TRBV5-1
J: TRBJ1-2
DNA: TGCGCCAGCAGCCCGGGGACGGCTGGGGGCTATGGCTACACCTTC
CDR3: CASSPGTAGGYGYTF

size: few
D: .
V: TRBV12-3/TRBV12-4
J: TRBJ1-2
DNA: TGTGCCAGCGGGACGGGGAACGGCTACACCTTC
CDR3: CASGTGNGYTF

size: .
D: .
V: TRBV5-6
J: TRBJ2-7
DNA: TGTGCCAGCAGCTTGACTGGCGATTCCTACGAGCAGTACTTC
CDR3: CASSLTGDSYEQYF

size: .
D: TRBD2
V: TRBV7-9
J: TRBJ2-5
DNA: TGTGCCAGCAGCCCAGGGAGGGCTAGCGGGGGGTCGGAGACCCAGTACTTC
CDR3: CASSPGRASGGSETQYF

size: many
D: .
V: TRBV15
J: TRBJ2-5
DNA: TGTGCCACCAGCAGAGATTTAGTGGAGACCCAGTACTTC
CDR3: CATSRDLVETQYF

size: once
D: .
V: TRBV5-1
J: TRBJ2-2
DNA: TGCGCAAGCCTCCAGGGATCCTTTCACGGGGAGCTGTTTTTT
CDR3: CASLQGSFHGELFF

size: .
D: .
V: TRBV11-2
J: TRBJ2-1
DNA: TGTGCCAGCAGCTTTTCAGGGGCCTACAATGAGCAGTTCTTC
CDR3: CASSFSGAYNEQFF

size: few
D: .
V: TRBV5-4
J: TRBJ1-2
DNA: TGTGCCAGCACAACTATGGGACTGTCCCAAGGGGGCTACACCTTC
CDR3: CASTTMGLSQGGYTF

size: .
D: .
V: TRBV30
J: TRBJ2-2
DNA: TGTGCCTGGAGCACAGGGTTGAACACCGGGGAGCTGTTTTTT
CDR3: CAWSTGLNTGELFF

size: few
D: .
V: TRBV27
J: TRBJ2-2
DNA: TGTGCCAGCAGTTTAATTCCCCGAACAGACTACACCGGGGAGCTGTTTTTT
CDR3: CASSLIPRTDYTGELFF

size: few
D: .
V: TRBV6-5
J: TRBJ2-3
DNA: TGTGCCAGCAGTTACTTGGGCCGCCTCACAGATACGCAGTATTTT
CDR3: CASSYLGRLTDTQYF

size: many
D: TRBD1
V: TRBV28
J: TRBJ1-1
DNA: TGTGCCAGCAGTCCAGGGGCGGGACAGGGAAAAAGTCCTGAAGCTTTCTTT
CDR3: CASSPGAGQGKSPEAFF

size: few
D: .
V: TRBV6-5
J: TRBJ1-6
DNA: TGTGCCAGCAACCTCAAAGCCCAGGGTAATTCACCCCTCCACTTT
CDR3: CASNLKAQGNSPLHF

size: .
D: .
V: TRBV12-3/TRBV12-4
J: TRBJ2-3
DNA: TGTGCCAGCAGTTTTTCTTGGACTAGCACAGATACGCAGTATTTT
CDR3: CASSFSWTSTDTQYF

size: .
D: .
V: TRBV18
J: TRBJ2-5
DNA: TGTGCCAGCTCACCGCCCGTACAAGAGACCCAGTACTTC
CDR3: CASSPPVQETQYF

size: .
D: .
V: TRBV6-6
J: TRBJ1-4
DNA: TGTGCCAGCAGTTACTCCGGCGATCGAGGAAAACTGTTTTTT
CDR3: CASSYSGDRGKLFF

size: .
D: .
V: TRBV6-6
J: TRBJ2-1
DNA: TGTGCCAGCAGTTACTTCTCGGGCTCCGATGAGCAGTTCTTC
CDR3: CASSYFSGSDEQFF

size: .
D: .
V: TRBV7-2
J: TRBJ2-5
DNA: TGTGCCAGCACGATAACGTGGGGGACCCAGTACTTC
CDR3: CASTITWGTQYF

size: .
D: .
V: TRBV20-1
J: TRBJ2-1
DNA: TGCAGTGCTAGACTTCGGGGGCTCTCCTACAATGAGCAGTTCTTC
CDR3: CSARLRGLSYNEQFF

size: .
D: .
V: TRBV7-9
J: TRBJ1-4
DNA: TGTGCCAGCAGGGGTTACAGTAATGAAAAACTGTTTTTT
CDR3: CASRGYSNEKLFF